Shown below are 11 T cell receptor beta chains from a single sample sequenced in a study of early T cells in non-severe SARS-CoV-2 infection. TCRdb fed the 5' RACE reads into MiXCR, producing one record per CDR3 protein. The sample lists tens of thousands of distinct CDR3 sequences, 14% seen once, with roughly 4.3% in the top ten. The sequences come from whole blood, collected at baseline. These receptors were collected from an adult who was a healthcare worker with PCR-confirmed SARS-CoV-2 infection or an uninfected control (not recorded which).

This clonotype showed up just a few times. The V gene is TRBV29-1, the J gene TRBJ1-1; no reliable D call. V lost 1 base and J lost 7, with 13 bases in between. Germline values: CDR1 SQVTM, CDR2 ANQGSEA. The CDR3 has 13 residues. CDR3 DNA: TGCAGCGTTGAAGGAGGCCTTCTACTTGAAGCTTTCTTT. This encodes CSVEGGLLLEAFF.

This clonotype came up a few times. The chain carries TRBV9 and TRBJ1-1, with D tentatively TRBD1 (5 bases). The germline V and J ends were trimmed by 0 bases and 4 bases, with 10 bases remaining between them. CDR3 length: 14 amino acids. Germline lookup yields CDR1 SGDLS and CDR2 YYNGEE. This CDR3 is CASSVGGSPTEAFF. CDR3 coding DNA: TGTGCCAGCAGCGTAGGGGGGAGCCCCACTGAAGCTTTCTTT.

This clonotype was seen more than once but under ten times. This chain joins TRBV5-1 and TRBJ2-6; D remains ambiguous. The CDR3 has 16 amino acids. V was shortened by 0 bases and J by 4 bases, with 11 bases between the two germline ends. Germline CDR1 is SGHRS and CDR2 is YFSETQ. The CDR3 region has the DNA TGCGCCAGCAGCTTGGGATTAGGGCTCGGGGCCAACGTCCTGACTTTC. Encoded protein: CASSLGLGLGANVLTF.

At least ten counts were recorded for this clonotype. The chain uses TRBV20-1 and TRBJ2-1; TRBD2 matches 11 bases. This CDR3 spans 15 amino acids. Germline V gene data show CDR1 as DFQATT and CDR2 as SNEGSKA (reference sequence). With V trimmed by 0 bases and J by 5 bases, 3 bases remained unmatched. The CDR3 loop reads CSAREGLAGHNEQFF. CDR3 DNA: TGCAGTGCTAGAGAAGGACTAGCGGGCCACAATGAGCAGTTCTTC.

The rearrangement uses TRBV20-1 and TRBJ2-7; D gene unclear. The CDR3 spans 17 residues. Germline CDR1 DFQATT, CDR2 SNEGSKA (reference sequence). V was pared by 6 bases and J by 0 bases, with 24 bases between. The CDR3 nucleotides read TGCAGTGCCCCCATTGGGTCGGGCAGGACGAACTCCTACGAGCAGTACTTC. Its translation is CSAPIGSGRTNSYEQYF.

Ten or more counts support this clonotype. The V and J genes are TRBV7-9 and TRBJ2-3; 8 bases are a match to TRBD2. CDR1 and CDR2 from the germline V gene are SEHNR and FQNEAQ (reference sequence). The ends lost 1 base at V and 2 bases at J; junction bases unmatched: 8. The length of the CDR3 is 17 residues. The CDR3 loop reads CASSLGASGLFTDTQYF. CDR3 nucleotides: TGTGCCAGCAGCTTAGGGGCTAGCGGGCTTTTCACAGATACGCAGTATTTT.

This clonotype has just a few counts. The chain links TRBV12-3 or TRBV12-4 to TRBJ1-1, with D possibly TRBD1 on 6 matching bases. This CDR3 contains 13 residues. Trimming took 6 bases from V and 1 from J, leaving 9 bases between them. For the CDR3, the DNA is TGTGCCAGCAGGCTACAGGGGAACACTGAAGCTTTCTTT. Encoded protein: CASRLQGNTEAFF.

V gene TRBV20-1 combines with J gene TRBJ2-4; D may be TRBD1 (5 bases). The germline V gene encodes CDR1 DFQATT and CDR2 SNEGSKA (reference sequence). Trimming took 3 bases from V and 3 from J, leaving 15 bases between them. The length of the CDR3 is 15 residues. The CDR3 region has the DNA TGCAGTGCTAGTGGAAGGGGTTCGGACAAAAACATTCAGTACTTC. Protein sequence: CSASGRGSDKNIQYF.

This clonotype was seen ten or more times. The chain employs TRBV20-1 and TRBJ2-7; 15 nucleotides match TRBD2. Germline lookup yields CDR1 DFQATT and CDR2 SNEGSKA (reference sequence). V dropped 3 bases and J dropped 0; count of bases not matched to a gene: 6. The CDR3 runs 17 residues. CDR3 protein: CSARSGTSGRSSYEQYF. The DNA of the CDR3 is TGCAGTGCTAGGTCCGGGACTAGCGGGAGGAGCTCCTACGAGCAGTACTTC.

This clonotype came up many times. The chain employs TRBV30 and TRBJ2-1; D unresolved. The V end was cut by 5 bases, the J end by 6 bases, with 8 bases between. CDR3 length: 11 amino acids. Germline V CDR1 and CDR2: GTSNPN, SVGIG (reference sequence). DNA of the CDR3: TGTGCCTGGGATAGGATCAATGAGCAGTTCTTC. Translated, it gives CAWDRINEQFF. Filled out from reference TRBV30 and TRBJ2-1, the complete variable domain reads SQTIHQWPATLVQPVGSPLSLECTVEGTSNPNLYWYRQAAGRGLQLLFYSVGIGQISSEVPQNLSASRPQDRQFILSSKKLLLSDSGFYLCAWDRINEQFFGPGTRLTVL.

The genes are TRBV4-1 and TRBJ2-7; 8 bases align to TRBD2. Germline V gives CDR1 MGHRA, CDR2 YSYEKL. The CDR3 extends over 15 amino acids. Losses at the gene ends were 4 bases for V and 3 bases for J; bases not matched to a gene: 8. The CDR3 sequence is CASSPTTSDYYEQYF. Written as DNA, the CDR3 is TGCGCCAGCAGCCCGACGACTAGCGACTACTACGAGCAGTACTTC.